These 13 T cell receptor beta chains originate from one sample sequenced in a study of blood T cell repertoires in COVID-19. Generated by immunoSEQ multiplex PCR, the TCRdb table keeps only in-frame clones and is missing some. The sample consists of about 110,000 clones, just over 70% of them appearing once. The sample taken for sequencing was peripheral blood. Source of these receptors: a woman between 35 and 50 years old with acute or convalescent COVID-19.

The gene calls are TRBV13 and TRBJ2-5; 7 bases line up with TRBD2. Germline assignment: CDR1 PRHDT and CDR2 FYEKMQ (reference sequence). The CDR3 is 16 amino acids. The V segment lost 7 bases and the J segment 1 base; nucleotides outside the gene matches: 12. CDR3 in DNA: TGTGCCAGCACCCAGGCGAGCGGGACTGCCCAAGAGACCCAGTACTTC. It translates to CASTQASGTAQETQYF.

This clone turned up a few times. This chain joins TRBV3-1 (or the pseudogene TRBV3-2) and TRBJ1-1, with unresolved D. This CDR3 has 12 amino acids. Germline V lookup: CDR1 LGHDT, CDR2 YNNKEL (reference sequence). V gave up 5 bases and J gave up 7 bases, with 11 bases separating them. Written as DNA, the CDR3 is TGTGCCAGCAGCTCCCGGGTAAATGAAGCTTTCTTT. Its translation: CASSSRVNEAFF.

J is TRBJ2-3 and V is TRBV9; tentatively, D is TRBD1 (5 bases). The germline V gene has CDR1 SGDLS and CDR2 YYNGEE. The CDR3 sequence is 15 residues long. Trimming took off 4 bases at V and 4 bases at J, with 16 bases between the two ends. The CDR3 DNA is TGTGCCAGCAGCCCCAAAACAGGAGACTCAGATACGCAGTATTTT. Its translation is CASSPKTGDSDTQYF.

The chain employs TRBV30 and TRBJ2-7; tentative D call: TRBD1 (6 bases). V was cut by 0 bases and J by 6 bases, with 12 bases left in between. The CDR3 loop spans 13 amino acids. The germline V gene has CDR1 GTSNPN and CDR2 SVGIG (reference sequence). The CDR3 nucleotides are TGTGCCTGGAGTGTGACAGGCTCTCGCGAGCAGTACTTC. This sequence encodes CAWSVTGSREQYF. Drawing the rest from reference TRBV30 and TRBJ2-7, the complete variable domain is SQTIHQWPATLVQPVGSPLSLECTVEGTSNPNLYWYRQAAGRGLQLLFYSVGIGQISSEVPQNLSASRPQDRQFILSSKKLLLSDSGFYLCAWSVTGSREQYFGPGTRLTVT.

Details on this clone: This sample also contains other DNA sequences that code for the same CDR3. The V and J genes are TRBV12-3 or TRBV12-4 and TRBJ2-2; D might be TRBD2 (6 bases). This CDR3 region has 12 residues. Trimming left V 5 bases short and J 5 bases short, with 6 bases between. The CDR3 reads CASSRGTGELFF. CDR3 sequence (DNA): TGTGCCAGCAGTCGGGGGACCGGGGAGCTGTTTTTT.

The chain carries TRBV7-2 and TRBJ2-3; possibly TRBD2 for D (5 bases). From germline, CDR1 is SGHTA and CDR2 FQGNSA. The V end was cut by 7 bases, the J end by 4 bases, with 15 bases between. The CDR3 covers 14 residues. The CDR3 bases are TGTGCCAGCACCCTCGACCCGGGGTCAGATACGCAGTATTTT. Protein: CASTLDPGSDTQYF.

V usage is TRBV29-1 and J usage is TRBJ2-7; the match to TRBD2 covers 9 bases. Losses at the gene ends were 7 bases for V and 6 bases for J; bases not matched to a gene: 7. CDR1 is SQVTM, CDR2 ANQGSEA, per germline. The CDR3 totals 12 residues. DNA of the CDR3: TGCAGCGCGCGGGAGGGGATAACCGAGCAGTACTTC. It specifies CSAREGITEQYF.

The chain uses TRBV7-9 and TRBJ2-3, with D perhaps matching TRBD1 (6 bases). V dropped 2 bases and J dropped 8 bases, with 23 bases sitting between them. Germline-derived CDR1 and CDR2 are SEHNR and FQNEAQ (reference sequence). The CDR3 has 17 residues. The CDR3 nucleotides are TGTGCCAGCAGCTTATTAGGGTTTGTCAGTGGGACACTTACGCAGTATTTT. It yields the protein CASSLLGFVSGTLTQYF.

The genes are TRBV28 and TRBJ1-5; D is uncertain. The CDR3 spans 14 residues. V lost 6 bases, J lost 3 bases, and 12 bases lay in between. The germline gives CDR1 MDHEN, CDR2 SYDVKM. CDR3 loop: CASSHRRDNQPQHF. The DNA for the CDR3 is TGTGCCAGCAGCCACCGACGGGACAATCAGCCCCAGCATTTT.

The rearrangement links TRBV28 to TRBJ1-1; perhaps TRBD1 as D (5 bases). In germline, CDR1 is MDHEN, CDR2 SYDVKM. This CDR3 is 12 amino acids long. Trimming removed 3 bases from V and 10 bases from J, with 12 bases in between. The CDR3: CASSLYRMGAFF. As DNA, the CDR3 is TGTGCCAGCAGTTTGTACAGGATGGGAGCTTTCTTT.

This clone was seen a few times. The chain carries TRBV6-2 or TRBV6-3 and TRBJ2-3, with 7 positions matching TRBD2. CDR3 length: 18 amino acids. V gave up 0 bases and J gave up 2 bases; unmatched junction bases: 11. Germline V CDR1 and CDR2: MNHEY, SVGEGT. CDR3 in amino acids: CASSYSTRGVLNTDTQYF. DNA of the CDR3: TGTGCCAGCAGTTACTCGACACGGGGGGTCCTAAACACAGATACGCAGTATTTT.

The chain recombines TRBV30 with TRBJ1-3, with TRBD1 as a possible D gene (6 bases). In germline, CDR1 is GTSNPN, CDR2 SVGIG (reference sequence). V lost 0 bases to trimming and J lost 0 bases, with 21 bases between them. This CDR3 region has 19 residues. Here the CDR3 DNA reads TGTGCCTGGAGTGTCCCGACAGGAGATATTTGGGACTCTGGAAACACCATATATTTT. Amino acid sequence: CAWSVPTGDIWDSGNTIYF.

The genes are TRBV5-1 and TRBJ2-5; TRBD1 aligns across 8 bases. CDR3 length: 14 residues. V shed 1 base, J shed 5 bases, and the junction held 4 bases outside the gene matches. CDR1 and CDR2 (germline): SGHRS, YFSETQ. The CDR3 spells CASSLSGGAETQYF. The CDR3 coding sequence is TGCGCCAGCAGCTTGTCAGGGGGCGCGGAGACCCAGTACTTC.